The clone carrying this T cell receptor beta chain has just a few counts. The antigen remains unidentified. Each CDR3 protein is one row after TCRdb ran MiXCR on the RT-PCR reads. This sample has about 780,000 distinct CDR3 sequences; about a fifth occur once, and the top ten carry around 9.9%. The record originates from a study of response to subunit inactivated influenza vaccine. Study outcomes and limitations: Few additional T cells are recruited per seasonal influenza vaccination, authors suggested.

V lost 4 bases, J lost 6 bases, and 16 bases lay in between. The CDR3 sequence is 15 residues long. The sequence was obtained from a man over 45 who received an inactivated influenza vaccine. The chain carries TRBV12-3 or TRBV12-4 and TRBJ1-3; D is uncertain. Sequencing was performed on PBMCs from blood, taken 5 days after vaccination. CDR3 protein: CASSWLRSVENTIYF. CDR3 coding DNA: TGTGCCAGCAGTTGGCTCAGAAGTGTGGAAAACACCATATATTTT.